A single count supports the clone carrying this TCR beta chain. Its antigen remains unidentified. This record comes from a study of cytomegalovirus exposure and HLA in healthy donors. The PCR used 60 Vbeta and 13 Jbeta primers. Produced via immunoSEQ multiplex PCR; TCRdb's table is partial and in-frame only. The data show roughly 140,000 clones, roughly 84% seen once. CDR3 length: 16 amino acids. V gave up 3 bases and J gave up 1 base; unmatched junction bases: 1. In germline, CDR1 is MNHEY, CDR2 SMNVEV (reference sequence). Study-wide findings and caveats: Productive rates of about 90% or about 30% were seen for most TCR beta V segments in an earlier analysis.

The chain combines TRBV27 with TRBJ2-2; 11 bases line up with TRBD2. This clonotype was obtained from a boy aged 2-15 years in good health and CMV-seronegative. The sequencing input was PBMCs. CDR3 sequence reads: CASSLLAGGNTGELFF. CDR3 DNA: TGTGCCAGCAGTTTGCTAGCGGGAGGGAACACCGGGGAGCTGTTTTTT.